In its sample, the clone carrying this TCR beta chain was seen a few times. What it binds is not known. The entry originates in a study of shared clonotypes between healthy human individuals. Naive CD8 cells comprised CD45RO-negative, CCR7-positively selected cells, excluding terminally differentiated effector memory CD45RA+ cells. Findings of the study overall: Estimated richness was generally greater in naive than memory subsets. Generation probability values for non-shared clonotypes were lower than those for clonotypes shared by all four donors.

TCRdb's copy holds only in-frame clones and misses some; the assay was immunoSEQ multiplex PCR. The sample has roughly 770,000 clones, approximately 96% seen once. Germline CDR1 ENHRY, CDR2 SYGVKD. The CDR3 has 15 residues. V was cut by 6 bases and J by 1 base, with 15 bases left in between. The chain carries TRBV10-3 and TRBJ1-1, with a tentative D call TRBD1 (5 bases). The clonotype comes from a man aged 30-40 years in good health. Specimen: naive CD8+ T cells sorted from blood. The chain's CDR3 is CAIRDHAGQNTEAFF. In DNA form, the CDR3 reads TGTGCCATCAGGGACCACGCGGGGCAGAACACTGAAGCTTTCTTT.